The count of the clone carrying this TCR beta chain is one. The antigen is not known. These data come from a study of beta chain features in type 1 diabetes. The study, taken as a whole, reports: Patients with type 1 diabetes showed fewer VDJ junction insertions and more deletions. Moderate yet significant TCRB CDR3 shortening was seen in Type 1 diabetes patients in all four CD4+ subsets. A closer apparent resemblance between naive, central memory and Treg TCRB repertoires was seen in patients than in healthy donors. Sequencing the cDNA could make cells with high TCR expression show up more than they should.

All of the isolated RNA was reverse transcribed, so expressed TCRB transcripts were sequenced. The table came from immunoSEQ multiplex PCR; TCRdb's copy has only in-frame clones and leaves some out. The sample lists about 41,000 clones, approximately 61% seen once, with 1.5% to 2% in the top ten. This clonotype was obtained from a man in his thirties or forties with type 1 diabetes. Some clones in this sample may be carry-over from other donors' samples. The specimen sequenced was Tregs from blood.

The CDR3 protein is CASSLLGQGPVNYGYTF. CDR3 bases: TGTGCCAGCAGCTTATTAGGACAGGGGCCCGTTAACTATGGCTACACCTTC. This rearrangement joins TRBV7-9 to TRBJ1-2, with TRBD1 matching over 9 bases. The CDR3 covers 17 residues. The germline V gene has CDR1 SEHNR and CDR2 FQNEAQ (reference sequence). Trimming cost V 2 bases and J 1 base; bases outside gene matches: 8.